These 25 T cell receptor beta chains originate from one sample sequenced in a study of T-cell reconstitution after alpha-beta-depleted transplantation in children. TCRbeta library construction was performed incorporating unique molecular identifiers. In TCRdb, the PCR reads were re-called with MiXCR into one record per CDR3 protein. Among around 490,000 distinct CDR3 sequences, more than 9.5% were seen once, and the ten largest hold roughly 15%. Sequencing was performed on PBMCs, mostly from graft donor cells, taken 180 days after TCRalphabeta/CD19-depleted stem cell transplant. The receptors here all came from a female patient aged 2-10 years who had a stem cell transplant for aplastic anemia, so the T cells may come from the graft donor.

This clonotype was detected a few times. The chain employs TRBV24-1 and TRBJ2-7; D may correspond to TRBD1 or TRBD2 (5 bases each). This CDR3 comprises 14 residues. Germline values: CDR1 KGHDR, CDR2 SFDVKD. V lost 2 bases and J 2 bases, leaving 9 bases between the germline ends. The CDR3 region has the DNA TGTGCCACCAGTGATTCCGGGACCGCCTACGAGCAGTACTTC. This translates into CATSDSGTAYEQYF.

A few counts support this clonotype. The CDR3, as DNA: TGCGCCAGCAGCCCCTCGGGGACAGGGGCCCCTTATAGCAATCAGCCCCAGCATTTT. Translated, it gives CASSPSGTGAPYSNQPQHF. The V call is TRBV4-1, the J call TRBJ1-5, with 10 bases lining up with TRBD1. Germline V gives CDR1 MGHRA, CDR2 YSYEKL. The length of the CDR3 is 19 residues. The ends lost 4 bases at V and 0 bases at J; junction bases unmatched: 12.

The rearrangement links TRBV5-6 to TRBJ1-6; D ambiguous. The CDR3 is 18 amino acids. Germline values: CDR1 SGHDT, CDR2 YYEEEE. V lost 0 bases, J lost 8 bases, and 21 bases lay in between. The CDR3 bases are TGTGCCAGCAGCTTGGGGCCCAGGACGGGCCGAAGGGATTCACCCCTCCACTTT. Its protein product is CASSLGPRTGRRDSPLHF.

The chain has TRBV18 and TRBJ2-3; 7 bases match TRBD2. Trimming cost V 1 base and J 1 base; bases outside gene matches: 8. CDR1 and CDR2 (germline): KGHSH, LQKENI. The CDR3 has 17 residues. The CDR3 DNA reads TGTGCCAGCTCACCACTGCACCACAGCGGGGGCACAGATACGCAGTATTTT. It codes for CASSPLHHSGGTDTQYF.

The rearrangement joins TRBV7-9 to TRBJ2-7; either TRBD1 or TRBD2 may supply D (6 bases each). The V gene's germline CDR1 is SEHNR and CDR2 FQNEAQ (reference sequence). This CDR3 spans 14 amino acids. Trimming removed 3 bases from V and 4 bases from J, with 13 bases in between. CDR3 residues: CASSFSGGRYEQYF. The DNA of the CDR3 is TGTGCCAGCAGCTTTTCCGGGGGCAGGTACGAGCAGTACTTC.

V and J are TRBV7-9 and TRBJ2-7; 8 bases are a match to TRBD1. Trimming cost V 5 bases and J 1 base; bases outside gene matches: 7. From germline, CDR1 is SEHNR and CDR2 FQNEAQ (reference sequence). The CDR3 contains 15 residues. The CDR3 region has the DNA TGTGCCAGCAGCGAAGGACAGGGAGTTTCCTACGAGCAGTACGTC. Translation: CASSEGQGVSYEQYV.

This clonotype came up a few times. V usage is TRBV28 and J usage is TRBJ1-4; no clear D gene. V was trimmed by 3 bases and J by 0 bases, leaving 14 bases between them. The CDR3 has 17 amino acids. The germline V gene has CDR1 MDHEN and CDR2 SYDVKM. DNA for the CDR3: TGTGCCAGCAGTTTTGAGCCGGAGGAAGCAACTAATGAAAAACTGTTTTTT. It encodes CASSFEPEEATNEKLFF.

V and J are TRBV7-2 and TRBJ2-7; D unclear. CDR3 size: 16 residues. Trimming pared 1 base from V and 0 bases from J, leaving 13 bases between. Germline CDR1 SGHTA, CDR2 FQGNSA. CDR3: CASSLVPGWSSYEQYV. The CDR3 DNA reads as TGTGCCAGCAGCTTAGTCCCCGGGTGGAGCTCCTACGAGCAGTACGTC.

This clonotype has a handful of counts. The rearrangement joins TRBV4-3 to TRBJ1-3; 8 bases are a match to TRBD1. The CDR3 is 16 residues long. Germline loops: CDR1 LGHNA, CDR2 YSLEER. V lost 4 bases and J lost 0; bases outside the gene matches: 5. DNA of the CDR3: TGCGCCAGCAGCCCACAAGGGACAGGCTCTGGAAACACCATATATTTT. Translating it yields CASSPQGTGSGNTIYF.

The V and J genes are TRBV7-2 and TRBJ2-7; 10 positions agree with TRBD1. V was clipped by 5 bases and J by 6 bases; unmatched bases: 13. This CDR3 is 16 amino acids long. Germline V gene lookup returns CDR1 SGHTA and CDR2 FQGNSA. The CDR3: CASSIDRGRGGGEQYF. DNA of the CDR3: TGTGCCAGCAGCATAGACAGGGGGCGCGGAGGAGGCGAGCAGTACTTC. Full variable domain (remainder filled in from reference TRBV7-2 and TRBJ2-7): GAGVSQSPSNKVTEKGKDVELRCDPISGHTALYWYRQSLGQGLEFLIYFQGNSAPDKSGLPSDRFSAERTGGSVSTLTIQRTQQEDSAVYLCASSIDRGRGGGEQYFGPGTRLTVT.

This clonotype was observed a few times. The J gene is TRBJ2-3, the V gene TRBV7-7; perhaps TRBD2 as D (5 bases). Trimming removed 5 bases from V and 4 bases from J, with 10 bases in between. Germline V gene sequence: CDR1 SSHAT, CDR2 FNYEAQ (reference sequence). This CDR3 has 13 residues. CDR3 sequence reads: CASSTGLSDTQYF. In DNA, the CDR3 is TGTGCCAGCAGCACTGGACTCTCAGATACGCAGTATTTT.

This chain links TRBV12-3 or TRBV12-4 with TRBJ1-2, with D hard to call. Between the trimmed V and J ends, which lost 2 bases and 6 bases, there was a span of 13 bases. The CDR3 is 14 residues long. DNA of the CDR3: TGTGCCAGCAGTTTATCGTGGGGAGACGATGGCTACACCTTC. This codes for CASSLSWGDDGYTF.

The rearrangement links TRBV7-8 to TRBJ2-1; TRBD2 aligns across 15 bases. Losses at the gene ends were 5 bases for V and 3 bases for J; bases not matched to a gene: 8. The CDR3 has 18 residues. CDR1 is SGHVS and CDR2 is FQNEAQ in the germline V gene. This CDR3 is CASSLGTSGRLVYNEQFF. CDR3 nucleotides: TGTGCCAGCAGCCTCGGGACTAGCGGGAGGTTAGTCTACAATGAGCAGTTCTTC.

The CDR3 bases are TGTGCCAGCAGCCGTACAGGGAATGAGCAGTTCTTC. Its translation is CASSRTGNEQFF. The chain uses TRBV3-1 and TRBJ2-1, with D possibly matching TRBD1 (6 bases). The CDR3 spans 12 residues. Trimming took 4 bases from V and 7 from J, leaving 8 bases between them. Germline V CDR1 and CDR2: LGHDT, YNNKEL (reference sequence).

The rearrangement joins TRBV18 to TRBJ1-2; TRBD1 matches at 10 bases. The ends lost 6 bases at V and 2 bases at J; junction bases unmatched: 3. The CDR3 has 14 residues. Germline V gene sequence: CDR1 KGHSH, CDR2 LQKENI. CDR3 protein: CASSRTGGNYGYTF. In DNA, the CDR3 is TGTGCCAGCTCCCGGACAGGGGGGAACTATGGCTACACCTTC.

There are many counts of this clonotype. The CDR3 here is CASSFNQPQHF. The DNA for the CDR3 is TGTGCCAGCAGTTTCAATCAGCCCCAGCATTTT. J is TRBJ1-5 and V is TRBV12-3 or TRBV12-4; D ambiguous. V lost 3 bases, J lost 3 bases, and 0 bases lay in between. The CDR3 is made up of 11 amino acids.

This clonotype was counted between two and nine times. The chain couples TRBV24-1 to TRBJ2-1; TRBD1 matches at 9 bases. V dropped 7 bases and J dropped 9; count of bases not matched to a gene: 3. CDR3 length equals 12 residues. Germline loops: CDR1 KGHDR, CDR2 SFDVKD. For the CDR3, the DNA is TGTGCCACCAGCTTACAGGGGGCTGAGCAGTTCTTC. It specifies CATSLQGAEQFF.

This clonotype showed up many times. V usage is TRBV12-3 or TRBV12-4 and J usage is TRBJ2-3, with D uncertain. The CDR3 spans 13 residues. V was cut by 6 bases and J by 3 bases, with 10 bases left in between. In DNA form, the CDR3 reads TGTGCCAGCAGGCCCCCCGATACAGATACGCAGTATTTT. It specifies CASRPPDTDTQYF.

This clonotype was seen a few times. The gene calls are TRBV7-8 and TRBJ1-5, with 8 positions matching TRBD1. V trimming: 0 bases; J trimming: 3 bases; junction bases outside the gene matches: 16. The CDR3 is 20 residues long. The germline V gene has CDR1 SGHVS and CDR2 FQNEAQ. DNA of the CDR3: TGTGCCAGCAGCTTAGCGCGGGCTTTTGGGGACAGGCCCCCCAATCAGCCCCAGCATTTT. This gives the protein CASSLARAFGDRPPNQPQHF.

This clonotype was picked up a small number of times. This sequence joins TRBV28 and TRBJ2-2; TRBD1 aligns across 11 bases. Germline assignment: CDR1 MDHEN and CDR2 SYDVKM. V was clipped by 3 bases and J by 5 bases; unmatched bases: 8. This CDR3 is built from 17 residues. The CDR3 DNA is TGTGCCAGCAGTTTCCGGCTCCGGGACAGGGGGACCGGGGAGCTGTTTTTT. Protein: CASSFRLRDRGTGELFF.

This clonotype was seen only a few times. The chain carries TRBV12-3 or TRBV12-4 and TRBJ2-2; 11 bases line up with TRBD2. The V and J ends lost 4 bases and 5 bases, in that order; junction bases with no gene match: 6. This CDR3 comprises 16 residues. This CDR3 is CASSWGLAGGTGELFF. CDR3 DNA sequence: TGTGCCAGCAGTTGGGGGCTAGCGGGAGGTACCGGGGAGCTGTTTTTT.

DNA of the CDR3: TGTGCCTGGACGACGGGATATGGCTACACCTTC. As protein: CAWTTGYGYTF. This rearrangement joins TRBV30 to TRBJ1-2; D is unclear. V lost 4 bases, J lost 5 bases, and 8 bases lay in between. CDR1 GTSNPN and CDR2 SVGIG come from the germline V gene (reference sequence). This CDR3 is built from 11 residues.

The chain couples TRBV27 to TRBJ2-2, with 12 bases identical to TRBD2. The CDR3 totals 18 residues. V lost 6 bases and J lost 7; bases outside the gene matches: 15. Germline values: CDR1 MNHEY, CDR2 SMNVEV (reference sequence). The CDR3, as DNA: TGTGCCAGCAGCTGGGGGCTAGCGGGAGGGCCCCCCCTCGGGGAGCTGTTTTTT. This codes for CASSWGLAGGPPLGELFF.

This clonotype came up a few times. The rearrangement uses TRBV18 and TRBJ1-4; D gene unclear. V gave up 4 bases and J gave up 6 bases, with 15 bases separating them. Germline loops: CDR1 KGHSH, CDR2 LQKENI. The CDR3 is 15 residues long. The CDR3 coding sequence is TGTGCCAGCTCACAATACGTCGGAATCGATGAAAAACTGTTTTTT. Residues: CASSQYVGIDEKLFF.

V usage is TRBV20-1 and J usage is TRBJ2-5; 13 bases are a match to TRBD2. CDR3 size: 16 residues. The germline gives CDR1 DFQATT, CDR2 SNEGSKA (reference sequence). Trimming at V came to 4 bases and at J to 5 bases, leaving 10 bases not matched to a gene. The CDR3 protein is CSATRTSGSLGETQYF. DNA for the CDR3: TGCAGTGCTACCAGGACTAGCGGGAGTCTGGGGGAGACCCAGTACTTC.